The entry that follows covers one TCR beta chain sequence. CDR1 GTSNPN and CDR2 SVGIG come from the germline V gene (reference sequence). The CDR3 is made up of 14 amino acids. Germline trimming cut 2 bases from V and 5 bases from J; bases unmatched to any gene: 7. The sample is drawn from a study of cytomegalovirus exposure and HLA in healthy donors. The wider study: In an early release, HLA-typed donors contributed 80 million to 95 million unique TCR sequences.

PCR used 60 Vbeta primers and 13 Jbeta primers. Only in-frame clones appear in the TCRdb table, and some are missing; sequencing was by immunoSEQ multiplex PCR. The sample includes 200,000 to 250,000 clones, over 65% of them seen just once. Sequencing was carried out using PBMCs. This receptor was identified in a woman aged 30 to 39 in good health and CMV-seronegative. This sequence joins TRBV30 and TRBJ2-5; the match to TRBD2 covers 8 bases. Written as DNA, the CDR3 is TGTGCCTGGAGTACCGGGAGGGTTGCTGAGACCCAGTACTTC. It codes for CAWSTGRVAETQYF.